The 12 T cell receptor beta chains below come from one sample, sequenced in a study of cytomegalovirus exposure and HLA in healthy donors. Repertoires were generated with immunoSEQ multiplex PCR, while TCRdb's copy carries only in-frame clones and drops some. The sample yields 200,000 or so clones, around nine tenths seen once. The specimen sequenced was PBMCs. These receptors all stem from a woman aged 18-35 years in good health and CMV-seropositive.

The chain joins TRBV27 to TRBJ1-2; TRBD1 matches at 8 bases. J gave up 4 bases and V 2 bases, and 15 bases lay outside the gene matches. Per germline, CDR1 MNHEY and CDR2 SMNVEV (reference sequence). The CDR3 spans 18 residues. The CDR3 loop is CASSLKGVGQGFVYGYTF. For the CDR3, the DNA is TGTGCCAGCAGTTTAAAGGGGGTCGGACAGGGTTTCGTCTATGGCTACACCTTC.

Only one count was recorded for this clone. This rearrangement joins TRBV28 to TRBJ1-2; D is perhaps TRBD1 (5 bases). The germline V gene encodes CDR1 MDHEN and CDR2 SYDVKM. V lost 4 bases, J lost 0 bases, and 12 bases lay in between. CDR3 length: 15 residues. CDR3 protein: CASSSSREANYGYTF. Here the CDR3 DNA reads TGTGCCAGCAGTTCCTCCAGGGAAGCTAACTATGGCTACACCTTC.

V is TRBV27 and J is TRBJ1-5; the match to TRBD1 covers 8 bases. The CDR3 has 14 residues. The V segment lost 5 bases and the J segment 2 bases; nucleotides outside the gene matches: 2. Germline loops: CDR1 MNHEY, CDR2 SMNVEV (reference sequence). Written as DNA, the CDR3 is TGTGCCAGCAGTACGACAGGGGGCAATCAGCCCCAGCATTTT. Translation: CASSTTGGNQPQHF.

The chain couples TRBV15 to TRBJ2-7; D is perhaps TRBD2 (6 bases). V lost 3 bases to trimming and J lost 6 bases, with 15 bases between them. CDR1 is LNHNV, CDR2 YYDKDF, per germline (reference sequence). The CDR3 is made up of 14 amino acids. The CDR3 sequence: CATSSAPSVGEQYF. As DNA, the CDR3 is TGTGCCACCAGCAGTGCCCCTAGCGTGGGCGAGCAGTACTTC.

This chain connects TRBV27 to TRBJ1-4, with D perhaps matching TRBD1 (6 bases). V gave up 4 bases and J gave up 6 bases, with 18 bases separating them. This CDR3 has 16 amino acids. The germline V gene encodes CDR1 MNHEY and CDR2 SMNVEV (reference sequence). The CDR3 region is CASSSLSRGAYEKLFF. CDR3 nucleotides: TGTGCCAGCAGTTCCCTTAGTCGGGGGGCTTATGAAAAACTGTTTTTT.

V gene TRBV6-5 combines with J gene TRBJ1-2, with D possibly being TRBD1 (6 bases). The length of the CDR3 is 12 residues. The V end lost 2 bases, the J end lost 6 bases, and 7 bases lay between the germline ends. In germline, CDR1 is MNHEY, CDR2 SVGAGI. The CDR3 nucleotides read TGTGCCAGCAGTTACGAGGGGGATGGCTACACCTTC. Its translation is CASSYEGDGYTF.

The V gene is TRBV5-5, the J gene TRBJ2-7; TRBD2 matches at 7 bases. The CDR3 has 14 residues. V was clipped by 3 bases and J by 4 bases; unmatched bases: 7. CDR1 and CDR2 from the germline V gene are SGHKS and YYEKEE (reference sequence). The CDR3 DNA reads TGTGCCAGCAGCTGGGGAGGGACGGCGTACGAGCAGTACTTC. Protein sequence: CASSWGGTAYEQYF.

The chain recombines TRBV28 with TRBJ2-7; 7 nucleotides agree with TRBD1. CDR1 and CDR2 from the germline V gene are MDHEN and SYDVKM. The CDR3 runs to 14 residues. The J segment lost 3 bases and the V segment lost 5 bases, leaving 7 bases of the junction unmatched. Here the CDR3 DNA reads TGTGCCAGCAGTACTATGACAGGGAGCTACGAGCAGTACTTC. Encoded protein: CASSTMTGSYEQYF.

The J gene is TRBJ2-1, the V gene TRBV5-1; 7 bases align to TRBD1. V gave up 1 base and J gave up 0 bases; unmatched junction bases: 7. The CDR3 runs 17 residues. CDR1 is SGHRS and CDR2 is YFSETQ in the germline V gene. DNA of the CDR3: TGCGCCAGCAGCTTGAGGGACAGTAGTAGCTCCTACAATGAGCAGTTCTTC. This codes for CASSLRDSSSSYNEQFF.

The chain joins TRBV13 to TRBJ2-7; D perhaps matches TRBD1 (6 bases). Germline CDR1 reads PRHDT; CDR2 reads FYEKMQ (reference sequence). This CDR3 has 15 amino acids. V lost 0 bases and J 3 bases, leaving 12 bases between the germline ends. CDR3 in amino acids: CASSLGKGVGYEQYF. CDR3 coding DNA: TGTGCCAGCAGCTTAGGAAAGGGGGTAGGCTACGAGCAGTACTTC.

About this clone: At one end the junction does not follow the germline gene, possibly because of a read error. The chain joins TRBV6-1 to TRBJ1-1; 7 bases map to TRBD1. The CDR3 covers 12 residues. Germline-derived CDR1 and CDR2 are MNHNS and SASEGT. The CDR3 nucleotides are TGTGCCAGCAGTTGGGACAGAACTGACGCTTTCTTT. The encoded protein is CASSWDRTDAFF.

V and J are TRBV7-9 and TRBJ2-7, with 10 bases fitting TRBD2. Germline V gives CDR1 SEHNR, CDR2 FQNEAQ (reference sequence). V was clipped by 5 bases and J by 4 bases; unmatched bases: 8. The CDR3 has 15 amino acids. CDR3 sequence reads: CASSHRLAGVYEQYF. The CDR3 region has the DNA TGTGCCAGCAGCCACAGACTAGCGGGCGTTTACGAGCAGTACTTC. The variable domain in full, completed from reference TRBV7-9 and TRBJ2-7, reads DTGVSQNPRHKITKRGQNVTFRCDPISEHNRLYWYRQTLGQGPEFLTYFQNEAQLEKSRLLSDRFSAERPKGSFSTLEIQRTEQGDSAMYLCASSHRLAGVYEQYFGPGTRLTVT.